This T cell receptor (beta chain) came from a study of OX40 agonist ivuxolimab in advanced cancers. At the level of the study: Partial responses occurred in Three dose-escalation patients, one with hepatocellular carcinoma and two with cutaneous melanoma. Study results and caveats: By week 6 at 0.1 to 3.0 mg/kg, blood CD4+ and CD8+ T cells had expanded clonally.

A note on this clone: What it recognizes is unknown.

Here immunoSEQ multiplex PCR was the method, and the copy in TCRdb shows in-frame clones only, minus some. In the table there are under 70,000 clones, 70% to 90% of which are singletons. Sequencing was performed on CD4+ or CD8+ T cells sorted from blood, taken in a trial of the OX40 agonist ivuxolimab. The TCR was taken from an adult with an advanced solid tumor such as melanoma, head and neck, liver or kidney cancer.

CDR3 in amino acids: CASSLEAGNYYGYTF. CDR3 DNA sequence: TGTGCCAGCAGCTTAGAGGCAGGGAACTACTATGGCTACACCTTC. The V gene is TRBV7-8, the J gene TRBJ1-2; perhaps TRBD1 as D (5 bases). The CDR3 has 15 amino acids. The germline V gene has CDR1 SGHVS and CDR2 FQNEAQ. Trimming stripped 1 base from V and 3 bases from J, with 12 bases between.